What follows are 20 T cell receptor beta chains derived from one specimen sequenced in a study of blood T cells in healthy people across ages. A second about 7 to 11 cycle PCR used barcoded and J-beta primers. TCRdb recomputed calls from the 5' RACE reads with MiXCR, one row per CDR3 protein. Of roughly 930,000 distinct CDR3 sequences in the sample, roughly 48% were seen once. The specimen was blood. All receptors come from a man younger than 40 in good health.

The chain recombines TRBV5-1 with TRBJ2-1; 7 positions match TRBD2. J lost 5 bases, V lost 0 bases, and 5 bases had no gene match. The CDR3 is made up of 15 amino acids. Germline assignment: CDR1 SGHRS and CDR2 YFSETQ. This chain's CDR3 is CASSLETSANNEQFF. CDR3 in DNA: TGCGCCAGCAGCTTGGAAACTAGCGCTAACAATGAGCAGTTCTTC.

In nucleotides, the CDR3 is TGTGCCAGCAGTACTAATTCGGGACTAGCGGGGCCGGGGGCCAAAAACATTCAGTACTTC. Amino acids: CASSTNSGLAGPGAKNIQYF. J is TRBJ2-4 and V is TRBV6-5, with TRBD2 matching over 13 bases. V trimming: 5 bases; J trimming: 1 base; junction bases outside the gene matches: 14. This CDR3 region has 20 residues. From germline, CDR1 is MNHEY and CDR2 SVGAGI.

V is TRBV18 and J is TRBJ2-5, with 10 bases identical to TRBD1. The end of the DNA is better explained by TRBJ2-7, so the J call may be wrong. This CDR3 has 14 amino acids. Germline V CDR1 and CDR2: KGHSH, LQKENI. The CDR3 sequence: CASSRGTGDVEQYF. For the CDR3, the DNA is TGTGCCAGCTCACGAGGGACAGGGGACGTCGAGCAGTACTTC.

This clonotype came up a few times. J is TRBJ2-1 and V is TRBV20-1; 11 bases agree with TRBD2. Trimming at V came to 2 bases and at J to 7 bases, leaving 7 bases not matched to a gene. Germline V gives CDR1 DFQATT, CDR2 SNEGSKA (reference sequence). The CDR3 has 15 amino acids. CDR3 coding DNA: TGCAGTGCTAGACTAGCGGGGGGAGGTAGGAATGAGCAGTTCTTC. This codes for CSARLAGGGRNEQFF.

On this clonotype itself: The junction departs from the called germline gene at one end, perhaps through a read error. J is TRBJ1-2 and V is TRBV10-3; D is unclear. The CDR3 runs to 15 residues. Germline V gene data show CDR1 as ENHRY and CDR2 as SYGVKD. The CDR3 sequence is CAVSESSDFNYGYTF. As DNA, the CDR3 is TGTGCCGTCAGTGAGTCCTCCGACTTTAACTATGGCTACACCTTC.

The rearrangement links TRBV29-1 to TRBJ2-4, with D maybe TRBD1 (8 bases). CDR1 is SQVTM, CDR2 ANQGSEA, per germline. The CDR3 has 12 amino acids. V lost 0 bases and J lost 13, with 13 bases in between. The CDR3, as DNA: TGCAGCGTTGAAGATCGGGGGGACAGGCAGTACTTC. This encodes CSVEDRGDRQYF.

This chain joins TRBV10-3 and TRBJ2-4; a possible D gene is TRBD1 (6 bases). TRBJ2-7 explains the end of the DNA better; the J call may be wrong. Germline CDR1 ENHRY, CDR2 SYGVKD. The CDR3 runs to 15 residues. DNA of the CDR3: TGTGCCATCAGTGAGTCGCTTACAGGGTCGGCCGAGCAGTACTTC. Translating gives CAISESLTGSAEQYF.

The chain uses TRBV5-6 and TRBJ1-4; 8 nucleotides line up with TRBD1. The V segment lost 4 bases and the J segment 4 bases; nucleotides outside the gene matches: 9. This CDR3 region has 16 residues. Germline V gives CDR1 SGHDT, CDR2 YYEEEE. The CDR3 sequence is CASSGDRSVLNEKLFF. In nucleotides, the CDR3 is TGTGCCAGCAGCGGGGACAGGAGTGTCCTTAATGAAAAACTGTTTTTT.

The rearrangement uses TRBV7-9 and TRBJ2-7; D ambiguous. Germline V gene lookup returns CDR1 SEHNR and CDR2 FQNEAQ (reference sequence). The CDR3 loop spans 15 amino acids. Between the trimmed V and J ends, which lost 1 base and 2 bases, there was a span of 12 bases. DNA for the CDR3: TGTGCCAGCAGCTTAGAGCCAGCCGAGCCCTACGAGCAGTACTTC. This translates into CASSLEPAEPYEQYF.

Notes on this clonotype: Relative to the germline gene, one junction end is altered; a read error may explain this. The chain employs TRBV7-2 and TRBJ2-1; 11 nucleotides match TRBD2. Germline CDR1 and CDR2: SGHTA and FQGNSA. The CDR3 is 15 residues long. The CDR3 loop is CACSSTSGDVNEQFF. CDR3 coding DNA: TGTGCCTGCAGCTCGACTAGCGGGGACGTCAATGAGCAGTTCTTC.

This clonotype was observed a handful of times. The chain employs TRBV25-1 and TRBJ2-1; 7 positions match TRBD1. Losses at the gene ends were 4 bases for V and 0 bases for J; bases not matched to a gene: 6. Germline assignment: CDR1 MGHDK and CDR2 SYGVNS. The CDR3 totals 16 residues. CDR3 residues: CASSGQGDYSYNEQFF. CDR3 DNA: TGTGCCAGCAGTGGACAGGGCGATTACTCCTACAATGAGCAGTTCTTC.

The chain joins TRBV4-1 to TRBJ2-7; a weak D match, TRBD2 (6 bases). Germline CDR1 is MGHRA and CDR2 is YSYEKL. The CDR3 spans 15 residues. V was cut by 1 base and J by 5 bases, with 15 bases left in between. As DNA, the CDR3 is TGCGCCAGCAGCCAAGGCCTAGCGAATAGGGACGAGCAGTACTTC. It translates to CASSQGLANRDEQYF.

This clonotype has just a few counts. The V call is TRBV11-3, the J call TRBJ1-4; D may be TRBD1 (6 bases). This CDR3 contains 14 residues. V shed 1 base and J shed 7 bases, with 10 bases lying between them. Germline CDR1 reads SGHNT; CDR2 reads YENEEA. The CDR3 DNA reads TGTGCCAGCAGCTTAGGAGGGGGATCTGAAAAACTGTTTTTT. Translation gives CASSLGGGSEKLFF.

A word on this clonotype: A much larger clone differs by one base, so this may be a read error. The genes are TRBV20-1 and TRBJ2-1; TRBD1 matches 7 bases. Judging by the DNA end, TRBJ2-7 fits better; the J call may be wrong. Germline V gene lookup returns CDR1 DFQATT and CDR2 SNEGSKA (reference sequence). The CDR3 consists of 16 residues. The CDR3 loop reads CSAQKQGTSSYNEQYF. The CDR3 DNA is TGCAGTGCCCAAAAACAGGGGACGAGCTCCTACAATGAGCAGTACTTC.

This CDR3 is CSANSGTGLEQYF. CDR3 in DNA: TGCAGTGCCAACTCCGGGACAGGCCTCGAGCAGTACTTC. This chain connects TRBV20-1 to TRBJ2-7; 8 nucleotides match TRBD1. With 6 bases clipped from V and 6 bases from J, the junction kept 10 bases outside the gene matches. The CDR3 runs 13 residues. Germline V gives CDR1 DFQATT, CDR2 SNEGSKA (reference sequence).

The rearrangement uses TRBV7-9 and TRBJ1-4, with D hard to call. The V gene's germline CDR1 is SEHNR and CDR2 FQNEAQ (reference sequence). V was pared by 5 bases and J by 8 bases, with 15 bases between. The CDR3 has 14 amino acids. The CDR3 sequence is CASSQSSGQEKLFF. The CDR3 bases are TGTGCCAGCAGCCAGAGCTCTGGGCAAGAAAAACTGTTTTTT.

The V call is TRBV9, the J call TRBJ2-3; 7 bases map to TRBD2. CDR1 and CDR2 from the germline V gene are SGDLS and YYNGEE. Germline trimming cut 3 bases from V and 1 base from J; bases unmatched to any gene: 5. The CDR3 contains 15 residues. This CDR3 is CASSDRREGTDTQYF. For the CDR3, the DNA is TGTGCCAGCAGCGACAGACGGGAGGGCACAGATACGCAGTATTTT.

The rearrangement uses TRBV6-5 and TRBJ1-1; no reliable D call. Germline CDR1 is MNHEY and CDR2 is SVGAGI. The CDR3 covers 13 residues. The V gene lost 6 bases and the J gene lost 4 bases, with 12 bases spanning the gap. Here the CDR3 reads CASSPPPGTEAFF. CDR3 nucleotide sequence: TGTGCCAGCAGCCCCCCTCCGGGCACTGAAGCTTTCTTT.

As regards this clonotype: The junction shows a germline mismatch at one end, possibly a read error. V is TRBV5-1 and J is TRBJ2-3; possible D gene TRBD2, 5 bases. The germline gives CDR1 SGHRS, CDR2 YFSETQ. The CDR3 runs 16 residues. The CDR3 DNA reads as TGCGCCAGCAGCCTACCCTCCGCTAGCACCACAGATGCGCAGTATTTT. Its translation is CASSLPSASTTDAQYF.

This clonotype appeared a single time. This chain links TRBV6-1 with TRBJ2-1; TRBD1 agrees at 9 bases. The V gene's germline CDR1 is MNHNS and CDR2 SASEGT. J was trimmed by 7 bases and V by 7 bases; bases with no gene match: 14. This CDR3 comprises 16 residues. CDR3 amino acids: CASIGTPGQGKNEQFF. The CDR3 DNA reads as TGTGCCAGCATAGGGACCCCGGGACAGGGTAAGAATGAGCAGTTCTTC.